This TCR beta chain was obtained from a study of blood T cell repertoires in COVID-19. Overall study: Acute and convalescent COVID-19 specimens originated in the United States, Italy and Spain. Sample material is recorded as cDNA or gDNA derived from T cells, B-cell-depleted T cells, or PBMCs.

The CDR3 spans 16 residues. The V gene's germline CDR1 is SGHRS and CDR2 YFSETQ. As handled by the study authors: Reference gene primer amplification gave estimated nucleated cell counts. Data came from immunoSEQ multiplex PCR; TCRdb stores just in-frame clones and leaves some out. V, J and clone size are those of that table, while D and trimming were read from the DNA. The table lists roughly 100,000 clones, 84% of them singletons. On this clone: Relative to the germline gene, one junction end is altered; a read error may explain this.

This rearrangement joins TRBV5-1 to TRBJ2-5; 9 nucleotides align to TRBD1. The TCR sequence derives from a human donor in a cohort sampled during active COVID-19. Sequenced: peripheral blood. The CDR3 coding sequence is TGCGCCTGCAGGACGGGGGACAGGGAATTTCAAGAGACCCAGTACTTC. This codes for CACRTGDREFQETQYF.